The rows below give T cell receptor beta chains drawn from one sample of a study of blood T cell repertoires in COVID-19. Clones were sequenced by immunoSEQ multiplex PCR, and TCRdb holds only the in-frame ones, with some missing. Altogether more than 140,000 clones are present, more than 70% being singletons, with the ten largest covering about 8%. Sample: peripheral blood. The receptors stem from a woman aged 55-75 years with acute or convalescent COVID-19. The CDR3 runs from the conserved cysteine through the conserved F or W. Each record gives: clone size, V gene, J gene, D gene, CDR3 protein, CDR3 DNA. A D gene is named only where the DNA matches it firmly. Where a row states a size, it is once, few, many or the class of an expanded clone; other rows omit it.

size: once; V: TRBV5-1; J: TRBJ2-7; D: TRBD1; CDR3: CASSLAGQGFYEQYF; DNA: TGCGCCAGCAGCTTGGCGGGACAGGGATTCTACGAGCAGTACTTC
size: -; V: TRBV5-1; J: TRBJ2-2; D: -; CDR3: CASNREPANTGELFF; DNA: TGCGCCAGCAACAGGGAGCCCGCGAACACCGGGGAGCTGTTTTTT
size: -; V: TRBV7-8; J: TRBJ1-4; D: TRBD1; CDR3: CASSLRQGGGPTNEKLFF; DNA: TGTGCCAGCAGCTTAAGACAGGGGGGAGGGCCAACTAATGAAAAACTGTTTTTT
size: -; V: TRBV11-2; J: TRBJ2-1; D: TRBD1; CDR3: CASRPGTGAYNEQFF; DNA: TGTGCCAGCAGACCCGGGACAGGGGCCTACAATGAGCAGTTCTTC
size: once; V: TRBV7-2; J: TRBJ2-1; D: TRBD2; CDR3: CASSPGTSGYEQFF; DNA: TGTGCCAGCAGCCCCGGGACTAGCGGGTATGAGCAGTTCTTC
size: -; V: TRBV6-1; J: TRBJ1-4; D: -; CDR3: CASSEGGWDEKLFF; DNA: TGTGCCAGCAGTGAAGGGGGCTGGGATGAAAAACTGTTTTTT
size: -; V: TRBV20-1; J: TRBJ2-3; D: TRBD1; CDR3: CSALTGPTQYF; DNA: TGCAGTGCGTTGACAGGGCCCACGCAGTATTTT
size: few; V: TRBV7-9; J: TRBJ2-3; D: -; CDR3: CASSLKGAGDTQYF; DNA: TGTGCCAGCAGCTTAAAAGGGGCAGGAGATACGCAGTATTTT
size: -; V: TRBV19; J: TRBJ2-6; D: -; CDR3: CASRAGVFSGANVLTF; DNA: TGTGCCAGTAGGGCAGGGGTCTTCTCTGGGGCCAACGTCCTGACTTTC
size: -; V: TRBV25-1; J: TRBJ1-2; D: TRBD1; CDR3: CASGRGSGYTF; DNA: TGTGCCAGCGGCAGGGGGTCTGGCTACACCTTC
size: -; V: TRBV7-2; J: TRBJ2-7; D: -; CDR3: CASSLYQGLSEQYF; DNA: TGTGCCAGCAGCTTATACCAGGGTCTCAGCGAGCAGTACTTC
size: -; V: TRBV19; J: TRBJ2-3; D: TRBD1; CDR3: CASSSGTGGSDTQYF; DNA: TGTGCCAGTAGTAGCGGGACAGGGGGATCAGATACGCAGTATTTT
size: -; V: TRBV2; J: TRBJ2-6; D: -; CDR3: CASSSGSGANVLTF; DNA: TGTGCCAGCAGTTCAGGGTCTGGGGCCAACGTCCTGACTTTC
size: -; V: TRBV30; J: TRBJ1-2; D: TRBD1; CDR3: CAWSPGQYYGYTF; DNA: TGTGCCTGGAGCCCGGGACAGTACTATGGCTACACCTTC
size: -; V: TRBV7-8; J: TRBJ2-2; D: -; CDR3: CASSVIDTGELFF; DNA: TGTGCCAGCAGTGTTATAGACACCGGGGAGCTGTTTTTT
size: -; V: TRBV28; J: TRBJ1-1; D: -; CDR3: CASRRAGTEDTEAFF; DNA: TGTGCCAGCAGACGGGCGGGGACGGAGGACACTGAAGCTTTCTTT
size: -; V: TRBV11-2; J: TRBJ1-1; D: -; CDR3: CASSFPWRMPEAFF; DNA: TGTGCCAGCAGCTTTCCGTGGAGGATGCCTGAAGCTTTCTTT
size: -; V: TRBV28; J: TRBJ2-5; D: TRBD1; CDR3: CASRKTGGETQYF; DNA: TGTGCCAGCAGGAAGACAGGGGGTGAGACCCAGTACTTC
size: -; V: TRBV30; J: TRBJ1-1; D: TRBD1; CDR3: CAWSVQGAGTEAFF; DNA: TGTGCCTGGAGTGTTCAGGGGGCAGGCACTGAAGCTTTCTTT
size: -; V: TRBV5-6; J: TRBJ2-1; D: TRBD2; CDR3: CASSYGTRASYNEQFF; DNA: TGTGCCAGCAGTTATGGGACTAGAGCTTCCTACAATGAGCAGTTCTTC
size: few; V: TRBV5-4; J: TRBJ1-6; D: -; CDR3: CASSLGGGNYNSPLHF; DNA: TGTGCCAGCAGCTTGGGAGGTGGAAACTATAATTCACCCCTCCACTTT
size: -; V: TRBV30; J: TRBJ1-1; D: -; CDR3: CAWSDGRGTEAFF; DNA: TGTGCCTGGAGTGATGGGCGGGGGACTGAAGCTTTCTTT
size: few; V: TRBV2; J: TRBJ1-5; D: TRBD1; CDR3: CASKFSGQGIYSNQPQHF; DNA: TGTGCCAGCAAGTTTTCGGGACAGGGGATCTATAGCAATCAGCCCCAGCATTTT
size: -; V: TRBV5-6; J: TRBJ1-1; D: -; CDR3: CASSLDRSRGVMNTEAFF; DNA: TGTGCCAGCAGCTTAGACAGGAGCAGAGGGGTCATGAACACTGAAGCTTTCTTT
size: once; V: TRBV2; J: TRBJ2-2; D: -; CDR3: CASSPHRNTGELFF; DNA: TGTGCCAGCAGTCCGCACAGGAACACCGGGGAGCTGTTTTTT
size: -; V: TRBV7-9; J: TRBJ1-5; D: -; CDR3: CASSLAGSDQPQHF; DNA: TGTGCCAGCAGCTTAGCCGGGTCGGATCAGCCCCAGCATTTT
size: -; V: TRBV6-5; J: TRBJ2-7; D: TRBD1; CDR3: CASSSGTGGNEQYF; DNA: TGTGCCAGCAGTTCAGGGACAGGGGGTAACGAGCAGTACTTC
size: once; V: TRBV7-9; J: TRBJ2-7; D: TRBD1; CDR3: CASSPRTGGSYEQYF; DNA: TGTGCCAGCAGCCCTCGGACAGGGGGCTCCTACGAGCAGTACTTC
size: -; V: TRBV28; J: TRBJ2-1; D: TRBD1; CDR3: CASGTGGNNEQFF; DNA: TGTGCCAGCGGGACAGGGGGTAACAATGAGCAGTTCTTC
size: -; V: TRBV30; J: TRBJ1-3; D: TRBD1; CDR3: CAQRGTGNTIYF; DNA: TGTGCCCAGAGAGGGACAGGCAACACCATATATTTT
size: -; V: TRBV10-1; J: TRBJ2-7; D: -; CDR3: CASSPEHYEQYF; DNA: TGCGCCAGCAGTCCTGAGCACTACGAGCAGTACTTC
size: -; V: TRBV7-9; J: TRBJ1-5; D: -; CDR3: CASSLLDQPQHF; DNA: TGTGCCAGCAGCTTATTAGATCAGCCCCAGCATTTT
size: few; V: TRBV18; J: TRBJ1-3; D: -; CDR3: CASSPPGQGRNTIYF; DNA: TGTGCCAGCTCACCACCAGGGCAGGGGAGAAACACCATATATTTT
size: few; V: TRBV6-5; J: TRBJ2-4; D: TRBD2; CDR3: CASSLTSGVNIQYF; DNA: TGTGCCAGCAGTTTAACTAGCGGGGTAAACATTCAGTACTTC
size: -; V: TRBV9; J: TRBJ2-1; D: -; CDR3: CASSVEPGTYNEQFF; DNA: TGTGCCAGCAGCGTAGAACCGGGAACCTACAATGAGCAGTTCTTC
size: -; V: TRBV10-3; J: TRBJ2-4; D: TRBD2; CDR3: CAISEPEAGSTNIQYF; DNA: TGTGCCATCAGTGAGCCAGAAGCGGGGTCCACTAACATTCAGTACTTC
size: -; V: TRBV10-2; J: TRBJ1-1; D: -; CDR3: CASSVGGIRSGTEAFF; DNA: TGCGCCAGCAGTGTCGGGGGAATCAGGTCGGGCACTGAAGCTTTCTTT
size: -; V: TRBV9; J: TRBJ1-2; D: -; CDR3: CASSVATEGDNGYTF; DNA: TGTGCCAGCAGCGTAGCTACAGAGGGGGATAATGGCTACACCTTC
size: -; V: TRBV2; J: TRBJ2-5; D: TRBD1; CDR3: CASSLQGLTQETQYF; DNA: TGTGCCAGCAGCTTACAGGGGCTCACCCAAGAGACCCAGTACTTC
size: -; V: TRBV5-6; J: TRBJ2-1; D: -; CDR3: CASSLGANEQFF; DNA: TGTGCCAGCAGCTTGGGAGCGAATGAGCAGTTCTTC
size: -; V: TRBV28; J: TRBJ2-5; D: TRBD1; CDR3: CASNQLGTGGNKETQYF; DNA: TGTGCCAGCAACCAACTCGGGACAGGGGGAAACAAAGAGACCCAGTACTTC
size: -; V: TRBV18; J: TRBJ1-6; D: TRBD1; CDR3: CASSIDRGNDSPLHF; DNA: TGTGCCAGCTCAATAGACAGGGGAAACGATTCACCCCTCCACTTT
size: -; V: TRBV7-8; J: TRBJ2-3; D: -; CDR3: CASSLPGADTQYF; DNA: TGTGCCAGCAGCCTCCCGGGGGCAGATACGCAGTATTTT
size: -; V: TRBV23-1; J: TRBJ1-6; D: -; CDR3: CASSQFGGARYNSPLHF; DNA: TGCGCCAGCAGTCAATTCGGGGGGGCGAGGTATAATTCACCCCTCCACTTT